This T cell receptor (beta chain) was identified in a study of blood T cells in healthy people across ages. Looking at the study overall: Through template switching, about one barcoded beta molecule was captured per two T cells, as measured in model experiments. Regarding the study as a whole: The long-lived group displayed more naive CD4+ cells, plus higher diversity, than the aged donors did. Unsorted PBMCs ruled out conclusive naive versus antigen-experienced comparison.

In this sample, this clonotype turned up a few times. The antigen is undetermined. A second about 6 to 12 cycle PCR used barcoded and J-beta primers. A template-switch adaptor with 12 random nucleotides tagged each cDNA molecule. TCRdb re-called the 5' RACE reads through MiXCR, storing one row per CDR3 protein. The sample shows approximately 800,000 distinct CDR3 sequences, 46% of them seen only once. Trimming left V 5 bases short and J 8 bases short, with 22 bases between. This CDR3 region has 16 residues. Sample: blood. The receptor's source is a man of 80 years or more in good health. V and J are TRBV12-3 or TRBV12-4 and TRBJ2-1; D possibly corresponds to TRBD1 (6 bases). The DNA of the CDR3 is TGTGCCAGCAGTCACTTGTTCGGTGGGAACAGGGATGAGCAGTTCTTC. It translates to CASSHLFGGNRDEQFF.